A selection of T cell receptor beta chains follows, all from one sample in a study of patients and donors after allogeneic stem cell transplantation. From the RT-PCR reads, TCRdb called clonotypes with MiXCR, one entry per CDR3 protein. The sample holds 900,000 to 1,000,000 distinct CDR3 sequences, approximately 19% seen once. The sample taken for sequencing was blood, either unsorted or a sorted T cell fraction (not recorded which). The receptors were gathered from a human donor who was either an allogeneic HSCT recipient or a stem cell or donor lymphocyte infusion donor (not recorded which). It is not recorded whose cells these are; they may come from a transplant donor. Each CDR3 is given with its conserved first and last residue. D genes are given only for firm matches. A clone size is listed for some rows: how often the clone was seen (once, few, many), or a class if it is expanded.

>NA|TRBD1|TRBJ2-7|TRBV2
CASTLGTGTWWQYF
TGTGCCAGCACCTTGGGGACAGGGACCTGGTGGCAGTACTTC
>few|NA|TRBJ1-1|TRBV3-1
CASSLLSGGHEAFF
TGTGCCAGCAGCTTACTTTCGGGGGGCCATGAAGCTTTCTTT
>few|NA|TRBJ2-1|TRBV6-5
CASSYEDGSSYNEQFF
TGTGCCAGCAGTTATGAGGACGGCTCTTCCTACAATGAGCAGTTCTTC
>few|NA|TRBJ2-2|TRBV29-1
CSVEVPEKLRTANTGELFF
TGCAGCGTTGAAGTACCGGAGAAACTCAGGACAGCTAACACCGGGGAGCTGTTTTTT
>NA|NA|TRBJ2-2|TRBV9
CASSRTGGLANTGELFF
TGTGCCAGCAGCCGAACAGGGGGACTAGCGAACACCGGGGAGCTGTTTTTT
>few|NA|TRBJ1-2|TRBV28
CASRPVFRVGYTF
TGTGCCAGCAGACCCGTTTTTCGCGTGGGCTACACCTTC
>NA|NA|TRBJ2-3|TRBV5-1
CASSLAPATDTQYF
TGCGCCAGCAGCCTGGCGCCGGCCACAGATACGCAGTATTTT
>NA|TRBD1|TRBJ1-1|TRBV29-1
CSANDRGTEAFF
TGCAGCGCCAACGACAGGGGCACTGAAGCTTTCTTT
>few|NA|TRBJ2-7|TRBV24-1
CATSEFRRDEQYF
TGTGCCACCAGTGAGTTCAGAAGAGACGAGCAGTACTTC
>NA|TRBD1|TRBJ2-4|TRBV12-3/TRBV12-4
CASRVDREAKNIQYF
TGTGCCAGCAGAGTAGACAGGGAAGCCAAAAACATTCAGTACTTC
>NA|NA|TRBJ1-2|TRBV29-1
CSVDNGGYGYTF
TGCAGCGTTGACAACGGAGGCTATGGCTACACCTTC
>few|NA|TRBJ2-3|TRBV29-1
CSVGDRYTDTQYF
TGCAGCGTTGGTGACAGATACACAGATACGCAGTATTTT
>NA|NA|TRBJ2-3|TRBV20-1
CSARRESGGTQYF
TGCAGTGCTCGGAGGGAGTCCGGCGGGACGCAGTATTTT
>NA|TRBD1|TRBJ1-2|TRBV13
CASSLNPGGSGSDGYTF
TGTGCCAGCAGCTTAAACCCAGGGGGCTCCGGAAGTGATGGCTACACCTTC
>NA|NA|TRBJ1-2|TRBV5-6
CASSLDYRVRGYTF
TGTGCCAGCAGCCTCGACTACAGGGTAAGAGGCTACACCTTC
>NA|NA|TRBJ2-1|TRBV5-1
CASSLYPSSYNEQFF
TGCGCCAGCAGCTTGTACCCGAGCTCCTACAATGAGCAGTTCTTC